These 25 T cell receptor beta chains originate from one sample sequenced in a study of immune evolution from preneoplasia to lung adenocarcinoma. The table came from immunoSEQ multiplex PCR; TCRdb's copy has only in-frame clones and leaves some out. The sample has several thousand clones, over 75% seen once. Sequencing input: FFPE invasive lung adenocarcinoma tissue. The origin of the receptors is a person aged 50-59 years with lung adenocarcinoma.

This clone was detected once. The chain links TRBV28 to TRBJ2-4; TRBD1 agrees at 7 bases. This CDR3 comprises 14 residues. V lost 5 bases to trimming and J lost 2 bases; unmatched junction nucleotides: 3. Germline assignment: CDR1 MDHEN and CDR2 SYDVKM. CDR3 nucleotides: TGTGCCAGCAGTGACAGGGCGACCAAAAACATTCAGTACTTC. It specifies CASSDRATKNIQYF.

V is TRBV2 and J is TRBJ2-5; D not resolved. The V and J ends lost 1 base and 5 bases respectively, with 8 bases between them. In germline, CDR1 is SNHLY, CDR2 FYNNEI. There are 13 residues in the CDR3. The chain's CDR3 is CASSEVPYETQYF. DNA for the CDR3: TGTGCCAGCAGTGAAGTCCCCTACGAGACCCAGTACTTC.

Turning to this clone: An end of the junction differs from the germline gene, which may be a read error. The chain uses TRBV7-9 and TRBJ2-7; 15 bases map to TRBD2. In germline, CDR1 is SEHNR, CDR2 FQNEAQ (reference sequence). The CDR3 runs 17 residues. The CDR3 sequence: CASSRTSGRGSSYEQYF. DNA of the CDR3: TGTGCCAGCAGCCGGACTAGCGGGAGGGGAAGCTCCTACGAGCAATACTTC.

The chain has TRBV2 and TRBJ2-7, with D perhaps given as TRBD1 or TRBD2 (5 bases each). CDR1 is SNHLY, CDR2 FYNNEI, per germline. V gave up 6 bases and J gave up 6 bases, with 15 bases separating them. CDR3 length: 13 amino acids. CDR3 in amino acids: CASSRDRTAEQYF. In DNA form, the CDR3 reads TGTGCCAGCAGCCGGGACCGGACGGCCGAGCAGTACTTC.

The gene calls are TRBV7-9 and TRBJ1-2; 8 bases map to TRBD1. The CDR3 spans 13 residues. The V gene's germline CDR1 is SEHNR and CDR2 FQNEAQ (reference sequence). Losses at the gene ends were 2 bases for V and 8 bases for J; bases not matched to a gene: 4. The CDR3 DNA reads TGTGCCAGCAGCTTATATGACAGGGGCGGCTACACCTTC. Residues: CASSLYDRGGYTF.

This sequence joins TRBV28 and TRBJ2-2; 9 bases line up with TRBD2. Trimming cost V 6 bases and J 0 bases; bases outside gene matches: 8. Per germline, CDR1 MDHEN and CDR2 SYDVKM. The CDR3 covers 17 residues. CDR3 region: CASRHWTSEANTGELFF. CDR3 DNA sequence: TGTGCCAGCAGGCATTGGACTAGCGAAGCGAACACCGGGGAGCTGTTTTTT.

This sequence joins TRBV28 and TRBJ2-7, with TRBD2 matching 8 bases. V lost 8 bases to trimming and J lost 3 bases; unmatched junction nucleotides: 9. The germline V gene has CDR1 MDHEN and CDR2 SYDVKM. The CDR3 has 14 amino acids. The CDR3 loop reads CASVPAGVIYEQYF. In DNA form, the CDR3 reads TGTGCCAGCGTGCCAGCGGGAGTTATCTACGAGCAGTACTTC.

Written as DNA, the CDR3 is TGTGCCAGCAGTCCTGGACTGGCAGCCTACGAGCAGTACTTC. It specifies CASSPGLAAYEQYF. The gene calls are TRBV27 and TRBJ2-7; perhaps TRBD2 as D (5 bases). V lost 5 bases, J lost 2 bases, and 13 bases lay in between. Per germline, CDR1 MNHEY and CDR2 SMNVEV (reference sequence). The CDR3 consists of 14 residues.

The chain combines TRBV4-1 with TRBJ2-1; no clear D. The CDR3 has 12 residues. Germline values: CDR1 MGHRA, CDR2 YSYEKL. V lost 1 base to trimming and J lost 7 bases, with 5 bases between them. CDR3: CASSQVANEQFF. The CDR3 nucleotides read TGCGCCAGCAGCCAAGTAGCAAATGAGCAGTTCTTC.

V usage is TRBV11-2 and J usage is TRBJ1-1; 10 bases line up with TRBD1. The CDR3 is made up of 17 amino acids. Looked up from germline, CDR1 is SGHAT and CDR2 is FQNNGV. J gave up 1 base and V 6 bases, and 11 bases lay outside the gene matches. CDR3 protein: CASSTDRGVVGNTEAFF. As DNA, the CDR3 is TGTGCCAGCAGTACGGACAGGGGGGTCGTCGGGAACACTGAAGCTTTCTTT.

This rearrangement joins TRBV9 to TRBJ2-1; 9 bases are a match to TRBD2. This CDR3 comprises 16 residues. Trimming removed 0 bases from V and 8 bases from J; junction bases left unmatched: 9. The germline V gene encodes CDR1 SGDLS and CDR2 YYNGEE. CDR3 sequence: CASSVGGLAGRDEQFF. The CDR3 DNA reads TGTGCCAGCAGCGTAGGGGGGCTAGCGGGAAGAGATGAGCAGTTCTTC.

This clone was observed a few times. The chain links TRBV4-1 to TRBJ1-5; D call uncertain. This CDR3 region has 15 residues. V lost 7 bases and J lost 4, with 17 bases in between. The germline gives CDR1 MGHRA, CDR2 YSYEKL. In DNA, the CDR3 is TGCGCCAGCATCCACTCACGACATTCTAATCAGCCCCAGCATTTT. Protein: CASIHSRHSNQPQHF.

The V gene is TRBV7-2, the J gene TRBJ2-7; D might be TRBD1 (7 bases). Trimming took off 2 bases at V and 8 bases at J, with 19 bases between the two ends. The CDR3 spans 15 residues. The germline gives CDR1 SGHTA, CDR2 FQGNSA. In DNA, the CDR3 is TGTGCCAGCAGCTTATCCCAGGGGGGCCATGCGAAGCAGTACTTC. This gives the protein CASSLSQGGHAKQYF.

This clone was counted a single time. This chain uses TRBV4-2 with TRBJ2-7; a possible D gene is TRBD2 (6 bases). Germline CDR1 reads LGHNA; CDR2 reads YNFKEQ. The CDR3 covers 15 residues. With 0 bases removed from V and 0 bases from J, the gap between germline ends came to 9 bases. DNA of the CDR3: TGTGCCAGCAGCCAAGATGGCGGGGTCTCCTACGAGCAGTACTTC. It encodes CASSQDGGVSYEQYF.

V usage is TRBV28 and J usage is TRBJ2-2; perhaps D is TRBD1 or TRBD2 (5 bases each). This CDR3 has 18 residues. V was shortened by 3 bases and J by 6 bases, with 23 bases between the two germline ends. Germline assignment: CDR1 MDHEN and CDR2 SYDVKM. The CDR3 DNA reads as TGTGCCAGCAGTTTCTTCTTTGGGGCAGGGTGGGGAGCCGGGGAGCTGTTTTTT. Its protein is CASSFFFGAGWGAGELFF. The whole variable domain, filled in from reference TRBV28 and TRBJ2-2, reads DVKVTQSSRYLVKRTGEKVFLECVQDMDHENMFWYRQDPGLGLRLIYFSYDVKMKEKGDIPEGYSVSREKKERFSLILESASTNQTSMYLCASSFFFGAGWGAGELFFGEGSRLTVL.

The chain links TRBV6-1 to TRBJ1-1; D is uncertain. This CDR3 is 13 amino acids long. With 4 bases removed from V and 1 base from J, the gap between germline ends came to 7 bases. Germline values: CDR1 MNHNS, CDR2 SASEGT. The CDR3 DNA follows: TGTGCCAGCAGTGTACAGCCGAACACTGAAGCTTTCTTT. As protein: CASSVQPNTEAFF.

This rearrangement joins TRBV5-1 to TRBJ2-3, with 9 positions matching TRBD2. V lost 7 bases and J lost 5; bases outside the gene matches: 8. The CDR3 is 14 residues long. The germline gives CDR1 SGHRS, CDR2 YFSETQ. The CDR3 loop reads CASSAGGPGDTQYF. In nucleotides, the CDR3 is TGCGCCAGCTCGGCGGGAGGGCCTGGAGATACGCAGTATTTT.

V gene TRBV4-1 combines with J gene TRBJ2-7; D may be TRBD1 (5 bases). V was shortened by 2 bases and J by 3 bases, with 14 bases between the two germline ends. The CDR3 extends over 15 amino acids. CDR1 and CDR2 from the germline V gene are MGHRA and YSYEKL. The CDR3 nucleotides read TGCGCCAGCAGCCAAACTGAGGACACCCTCTACGAGCAGTACTTC. It specifies CASSQTEDTLYEQYF.

V gene TRBV18 combines with J gene TRBJ1-2, with 8 bases identical to TRBD1. V lost 2 bases and J lost 5; bases outside the gene matches: 4. The length of the CDR3 is 14 residues. CDR1 is KGHSH, CDR2 LQKENI, per germline. CDR3 amino acids: CASSPDRGVYGYTF. The CDR3 DNA is TGTGCCAGCTCACCAGACAGGGGAGTATATGGCTACACCTTC.

This clone was counted once. The chain couples TRBV28 to TRBJ1-5; weak D call: TRBD1 (6 bases). The V end lost 7 bases, the J end lost 3 bases, and 16 bases lay between the germline ends. CDR3 size: 15 residues. Per the germline V gene, CDR1 is MDHEN and CDR2 is SYDVKM. Written as DNA, the CDR3 is TGTGCCAGCACCTTCGGGGGGGCTTACAATCAGCCCCAGCATTTT. Protein sequence: CASTFGGAYNQPQHF.

The table lists this clone with a few counts. Within the sample, other DNA sequences also encode this same CDR3. V usage is TRBV6-5 and J usage is TRBJ1-2, with no clear D. The CDR3 sequence is 14 residues long. Trimming removed 0 bases at V and 0 bases at J, with 5 bases between. Germline loops: CDR1 MNHEY, CDR2 SVGAGI. The CDR3 loop is CASSYSGANYGYTF. The DNA of the CDR3 is TGTGCCAGCAGTTACTCCGGGGCTAACTATGGCTACACCTTC.

The chain joins TRBV6-4 to TRBJ2-3; the D call may be TRBD1 or TRBD2 (6 bases each). The CDR3 extends over 16 amino acids. CDR1 and CDR2 (germline): MRHNA, SNTAGT. V was cut by 0 bases and J by 1 base, with 11 bases left in between. Here the CDR3 reads CASSDSGGSGTDTQYF. CDR3 nucleotide sequence: TGTGCCAGCAGTGACTCAGGGGGGAGCGGCACAGATACGCAGTATTTT.

The rearrangement joins TRBV19 to TRBJ1-5; 10 bases map to TRBD1. V gave up 8 bases and J gave up 6 bases; unmatched junction bases: 4. Germline V gene data show CDR1 as LNHDA and CDR2 as SQIVND (reference sequence). The CDR3 is 13 amino acids. In nucleotides, the CDR3 is TGTGCCAGTCAAAGGGACAGGGGTCAGCCCCAGCATTTT. Translated: CASQRDRGQPQHF.

J is TRBJ1-2 and V is TRBV19; possible D gene TRBD1, 6 bases. Trimming took 5 bases from V and 8 from J, leaving 21 bases between them. Germline values: CDR1 LNHDA, CDR2 SQIVND (reference sequence). This CDR3 comprises 15 residues. The DNA for the CDR3 is TGTGCCAGTAGTTCCCGGCCTACAGGGTCGCGCGGCTACACCTTC. Translation: CASSSRPTGSRGYTF. Using reference TRBV19 and TRBJ1-2 for the parts outside the CDR3, the full variable domain is DGGITQSPKYLFRKEGQNVTLSCEQNLNHDAMYWYRQDPGQGLRLIYYSQIVNDFQKGDIAEGYSVSREKKESFPLTVTSAQKNPTAFYLCASSSRPTGSRGYTFGSGTRLTVV.

The chain employs TRBV27 and TRBJ2-7, with TRBD1 identical over 7 bases. The CDR3 has 15 amino acids. Germline CDR1 is MNHEY and CDR2 is SMNVEV (reference sequence). The ends lost 5 bases at V and 0 bases at J; junction bases unmatched: 7. CDR3 coding DNA: TGTGCCAGCAGTCCCGGGGACAGACGCTCCTACGAGCAGTACTTC. The encoded protein is CASSPGDRRSYEQYF.